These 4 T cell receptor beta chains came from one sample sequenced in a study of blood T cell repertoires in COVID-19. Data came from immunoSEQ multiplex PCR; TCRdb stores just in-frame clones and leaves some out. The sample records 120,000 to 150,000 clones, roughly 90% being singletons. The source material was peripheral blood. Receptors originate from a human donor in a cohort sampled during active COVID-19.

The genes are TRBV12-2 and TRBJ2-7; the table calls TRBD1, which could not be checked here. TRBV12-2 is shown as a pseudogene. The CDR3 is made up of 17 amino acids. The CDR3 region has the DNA TGTGCAAGTCGCCCCCTTTCGTCGGCAGGGTGGACCTACGAGCAGTACTTC. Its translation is CASRPLSSAGWTYEQYF.

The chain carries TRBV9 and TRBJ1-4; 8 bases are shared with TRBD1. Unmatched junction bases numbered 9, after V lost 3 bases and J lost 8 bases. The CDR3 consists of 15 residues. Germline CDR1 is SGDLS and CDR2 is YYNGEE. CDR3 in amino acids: CASSARTGRGEKLFF. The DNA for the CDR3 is TGTGCCAGCAGCGCCCGGACAGGGCGAGGGGAAAAACTGTTTTTT.

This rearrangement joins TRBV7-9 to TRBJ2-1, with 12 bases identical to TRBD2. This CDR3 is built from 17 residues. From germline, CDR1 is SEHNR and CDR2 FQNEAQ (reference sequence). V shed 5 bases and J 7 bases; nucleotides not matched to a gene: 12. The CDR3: CASSLTGGGLAGNEQFF. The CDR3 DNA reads TGTGCCAGCAGCCTAACAGGGGGAGGACTAGCGGGGAATGAGCAGTTCTTC.

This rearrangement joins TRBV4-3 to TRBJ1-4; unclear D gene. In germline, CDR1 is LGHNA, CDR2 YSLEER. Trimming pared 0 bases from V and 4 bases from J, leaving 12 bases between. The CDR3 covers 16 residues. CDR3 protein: CASSQDWRQDNEKLFF. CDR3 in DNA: TGCGCCAGCAGCCAAGATTGGAGGCAGGATAATGAAAAACTGTTTTTT.